The next 29 T cell receptor beta chains were all read from a single sample in a study of shared clonotypes between healthy human individuals (TCRdb year 2020). The library was produced with the immunoSEQ multiplex PCR assay. TCRdb provides this immuneACCESS table in a form limited to in-frame rearrangements. Some clones are lacking; in checked studies, under half of them reflect an unresolved V gene, and why the rest are absent is not known. Within this sample are some 490,000 clones, with approximately 82% of them counted one time only. The ten most abundant clones make up 12% of the sample. Sequencing was done on a sample of PBMCs. The receptors come from a woman in her thirties or forties in good health. Some clones in this sample may be carry-over from other donors' samples.

The rearrangement links TRBV5-1 to TRBJ2-1; 10 bases match TRBD1. CDR3 length: 15 residues. The J segment lost 10 bases and the V segment lost 0 bases, leaving 7 bases of the junction unmatched. CDR1 is SGHRS, CDR2 YFSETQ, per germline. The CDR3 loop reads CASSLVGTGVSEQFF. The CDR3 DNA follows: TGCGCCAGCAGCTTGGTAGGGACAGGGGTCAGCGAGCAGTTCTTC.

Ten or more counts support this clone. The chain links TRBV18 to TRBJ2-5; TRBD1 is a possible D gene (6 bases). The CDR3 runs 14 residues. The V gene's germline CDR1 is KGHSH and CDR2 LQKENI. V lost 4 bases to trimming and J lost 4 bases, with 13 bases between them. The CDR3 region is CASSLQGPRETQYF. The CDR3 nucleotides read TGTGCCAGCTCACTCCAGGGGCCGCGAGAGACCCAGTACTTC.

V is TRBV11-2 and J is TRBJ2-7; D may be TRBD2 (5 bases). V lost 4 bases and J 0 bases, leaving 19 bases between the germline ends. The germline V gene encodes CDR1 SGHAT and CDR2 FQNNGV. The CDR3 is made up of 17 amino acids. This CDR3 reads CASSSLPRVSFSYEQYF. The CDR3 region has the DNA TGTGCCAGCAGCTCCCTGCCGAGGGTTTCCTTCTCCTACGAGCAGTACTTC.

J is TRBJ2-7 and V is TRBV5-1; D ambiguous. The CDR3 contains 13 residues. V lost 4 bases to trimming and J lost 3 bases, with 11 bases between them. Germline loops: CDR1 SGHRS, CDR2 YFSETQ. CDR3 region: CASSPSGNYEQYF. In DNA, the CDR3 is TGCGCCAGCAGCCCGTCTGGCAACTACGAGCAGTACTTC.

This clone was observed a handful of times. This chain links TRBV7-2 with TRBJ2-7; TRBD2 agrees at 7 bases. Per germline, CDR1 SGHTA and CDR2 FQGNSA. This CDR3 contains 15 residues. J was trimmed by 2 bases and V by 5 bases; bases with no gene match: 9. The CDR3 protein is CASSPVGGGPYEQYF. The CDR3 nucleotides read TGTGCCAGCAGCCCAGTTGGGGGAGGGCCCTACGAGCAGTACTTC.

This chain joins TRBV11-1 and TRBJ2-2; D may be TRBD2 (6 bases). This CDR3 is built from 17 residues. Germline V gene sequence: CDR1 SGHAT, CDR2 FQDESV (reference sequence). Trimming stripped 1 base from V and 4 bases from J, with 16 bases between. The CDR3 region is CASSLGGTTSLTGELFF. The CDR3 region has the DNA TGTGCCAGCAGCTTAGGAGGCACAACTAGCCTCACCGGGGAGCTGTTTTTT.

This clone has only a few counts. CDR3 in amino acids: CSDLRLAGGPQYF. The CDR3 coding sequence is TGCAGCGACTTAAGACTAGCGGGAGGGCCGCAGTACTTC. The rearrangement uses TRBV29-1 and TRBJ2-7; 14 positions match TRBD2. CDR1 SQVTM and CDR2 ANQGSEA come from the germline V gene. The trim removed 7 bases at V and 9 bases at J, leaving 8 bases unmatched. The CDR3 consists of 13 residues.

In the case of this clone: Mismatch with germline at one junction end may stem from a read error. The DNA of the CDR3 is TGTGCCAGCCCACCGGAAGCAGGGGCGGACAATGAGCAGTTCTTC. This codes for CASPPEAGADNEQFF. The gene calls are TRBV18 and TRBJ2-1, with a tentative D call TRBD1 (6 bases). The CDR3 length is 15 residues. The germline V gene has CDR1 KGHSH and CDR2 LQKENI.

This chain joins TRBV18 and TRBJ1-5, with 7 positions matching TRBD1. V shed 3 bases, J shed 1 base, and the junction held 3 bases outside the gene matches. The CDR3 runs 15 residues. Germline-derived CDR1 and CDR2 are KGHSH and LQKENI. In nucleotides, the CDR3 is TGTGCCAGCTCACCGAGGGGACAGAGCAATCAGCCCCAGCATTTT. Its translation: CASSPRGQSNQPQHF.

The V gene is TRBV11-3, the J gene TRBJ1-4; perhaps TRBD1 as D (5 bases). The length of the CDR3 is 15 residues. Per germline, CDR1 SGHNT and CDR2 YENEEA. Trimming removed 3 bases from V and 6 bases from J, with 14 bases in between. CDR3 coding DNA: TGTGCCAGCAGCTTGGTTCGTGGGGGGGATGAAAAACTGTTTTTT. It is translated as CASSLVRGGDEKLFF.

The chain recombines TRBV29-1 with TRBJ2-3; D unclear. This CDR3 is built from 12 residues. Germline CDR1 SQVTM, CDR2 ANQGSEA. V lost 4 bases and J 2 bases, leaving 7 bases between the germline ends. CDR3 region: CSVVLSTDTQYF. CDR3 coding DNA: TGCAGCGTTGTACTTTCCACAGATACGCAGTATTTT.

V and J are TRBV27 and TRBJ2-7; 14 positions agree with TRBD2. The germline CDR1 and CDR2 sequences are MNHEY and SMNVEV (reference sequence). CDR3 length: 15 amino acids. After removal of 5 bases from V and 4 bases from J, the junction contained 4 bases not matched to a gene. The DNA of the CDR3 is TGTGCCAGCAGTCCCCGGACTAGCGGGAGGTACGAGCAGTACTTC. It yields the protein CASSPRTSGRYEQYF.

This chain connects TRBV7-3 to TRBJ2-7, with TRBD1 matching 9 bases. The V gene end was trimmed by 2 bases and the J gene end by 5 bases; junction bases not matched to a gene: 4. CDR3 size: 14 residues. From germline, CDR1 is SGHTA and CDR2 FQGTGA. The CDR3 nucleotides read TGTGCCAGCAGCTTAGGGACAGGGCCCCACGAGCAGTACTTC. Translated, it gives CASSLGTGPHEQYF.

J is TRBJ2-2 and V is TRBV19; D perhaps matches TRBD2 (6 bases). The CDR3 runs to 14 residues. V was clipped by 3 bases and J by 6 bases, with 11 bases between them. CDR1 is LNHDA, CDR2 SQIVND, per germline (reference sequence). CDR3 DNA sequence: TGTGCCAGTAGTATCGGCGGGACCGCCGGGGAGCTGTTTTTT. Protein sequence: CASSIGGTAGELFF. Full variable domain (remainder filled in from reference TRBV19 and TRBJ2-2): DGGITQSPKYLFRKEGQNVTLSCEQNLNHDAMYWYRQDPGQGLRLIYYSQIVNDFQKGDIAEGYSVSREKKESFPLTVTSAQKNPTAFYLCASSIGGTAGELFFGEGSRLTVL.

This rearrangement joins TRBV7-9 to TRBJ1-1, with D possibly TRBD1 on 5 matching bases. Looked up from germline, CDR1 is SEHNR and CDR2 is FQNEAQ (reference sequence). The CDR3 extends over 13 amino acids. Trimming shortened V by 3 bases and J by 6 bases, and 11 bases separated the two germline ends. In DNA form, the CDR3 reads TGTGCCAGCAGCTTGGGGGGTCGCCCTGAAGCTTTCTTT. As protein: CASSLGGRPEAFF.

The rearrangement uses TRBV5-6 and TRBJ2-5, with D perhaps TRBD2 (6 bases). This CDR3 contains 16 residues. The V end lost 4 bases, the J end lost 4 bases, and 20 bases lay between the germline ends. Germline V gives CDR1 SGHDT, CDR2 YYEEEE. CDR3 DNA: TGTGCCAGCAGCGCGCCCTCCTGGGACGGGAGAGAGACCCAGTACTTC. Translated, it gives CASSAPSWDGRETQYF.

The V and J genes are TRBV4-2 and TRBJ2-7; unclear D gene. The V end lost 0 bases, the J end lost 2 bases, and 11 bases lay between the germline ends. The CDR3 is made up of 15 amino acids. Germline assignment: CDR1 LGHNA and CDR2 YNFKEQ. In nucleotides, the CDR3 is TGTGCCAGCAGCCAAGATCCCAGCGCCGCCTACGAGCAGTACTTC. Translated, it gives CASSQDPSAAYEQYF.

This clone was seen more than once but under ten times. The chain has TRBV28 and TRBJ2-2; 7 nucleotides match TRBD2. The J segment lost 2 bases and the V segment lost 4 bases, leaving 4 bases of the junction unmatched. Germline loops: CDR1 MDHEN, CDR2 SYDVKM. This CDR3 is built from 15 residues. The CDR3 region is CASSSTSDNTGELFF. CDR3 DNA: TGTGCCAGCAGTTCTACTAGCGACAACACCGGGGAGCTGTTTTTT.

The rearrangement joins TRBV7-6 to TRBJ1-6, with D possibly being TRBD1 (5 bases). V gave up 3 bases and J gave up 5 bases, with 11 bases separating them. Germline CDR1 is SGHVS and CDR2 is FNYEAQ. CDR3 length: 15 amino acids. The CDR3 nucleotides are TGTGCCAGCAGCTTCCAGACAGAGAATAATTCACCCCTCCACTTT. Amino acid sequence: CASSFQTENNSPLHF.

There are a few counts of this clone. The V gene is TRBV28, the J gene TRBJ2-6, with TRBD2 matching over 8 bases. Germline CDR1 reads MDHEN; CDR2 reads SYDVKM. This CDR3 contains 18 residues. With 2 bases clipped from V and 0 bases from J, the junction kept 6 bases outside the gene matches. This chain's CDR3 is CASSLGLAGFSGANVLTF. CDR3 DNA: TGTGCCAGCAGTTTAGGCCTAGCGGGCTTCTCTGGGGCCAACGTCCTGACTTTC.

CDR3 nucleotide sequence: TGCGCCAGCAGTTTGACAGGTCTTCCTTTAAATCAGCCCCAGCATTTT. It yields the protein CASSLTGLPLNQPQHF. J is TRBJ1-5 and V is TRBV10-2, with D tentatively TRBD1 (6 bases). Germline lookup yields CDR1 WSHSY and CDR2 SAAADI. V gave up 5 bases and J gave up 4 bases, with 18 bases separating them. This CDR3 contains 16 residues.

The chain couples TRBV28 to TRBJ1-5; D not certain. The germline V gene encodes CDR1 MDHEN and CDR2 SYDVKM. Trimming cost V 3 bases and J 4 bases, with 7 bases left between them. The CDR3 is made up of 13 amino acids. This chain's CDR3 is CASSFLGNQPQHF. CDR3 in DNA: TGTGCCAGCAGTTTTTTAGGAAATCAGCCCCAGCATTTT.

The J gene is TRBJ2-5, the V gene TRBV5-4; D is possibly TRBD2 (5 bases). The CDR3 loop spans 14 amino acids. The V end was cut by 1 base, the J end by 5 bases, with 12 bases between. The V gene's germline CDR1 is SGHNT and CDR2 YYREEE (reference sequence). The CDR3 DNA sequence: TGTGCCAGCAGCTTGTCGTATCGGAGGGAGACCCAGTACTTC. Its protein is CASSLSYRRETQYF.

The J gene is TRBJ1-1, the V gene TRBV27; no firm D call. The CDR3 length is 13 residues. Germline CDR1 reads MNHEY; CDR2 reads SMNVEV (reference sequence). The germline V and J ends were trimmed by 5 bases and 4 bases, with 11 bases remaining between them. The CDR3 DNA reads as TGTGCCAGCAGTAACGGGATCGCCACTGAAGCTTTCTTT. Its translation: CASSNGIATEAFF.

The CDR3 protein is CASSLGQGLHTEAFF. The DNA of the CDR3 is TGCGCCAGCAGCTTGGGGCAGGGACTTCACACTGAAGCTTTCTTT. The chain recombines TRBV5-1 with TRBJ1-1; D is perhaps TRBD1 (5 bases). The CDR3 has 15 residues. Germline V gene data show CDR1 as SGHRS and CDR2 as YFSETQ. V was shortened by 0 bases and J by 3 bases, with 12 bases between the two germline ends. The variable domain in full, completed from reference TRBV5-1 and TRBJ1-1, reads KAGVTQTPRYLIKTRGQQVTLSCSPISGHRSVSWYQQTPGQGLQFLFEYFSETQRNKGNFPGRFSGRQFSNSRSEMNVSTLELGDSALYLCASSLGQGLHTEAFFGQGTRLTVV.

This clone was found once. The chain combines TRBV7-3 with TRBJ2-3; possibly TRBD1 or TRBD2 for D (5 bases each). Germline V gene sequence: CDR1 SGHTA, CDR2 FQGTGA. This CDR3 has 16 residues. The V and J ends lost 3 bases and 0 bases respectively, with 13 bases between them. The CDR3 protein is CASSLGVDGSTDTQYF. DNA for the CDR3: TGTGCCAGCAGCTTGGGGGTCGACGGTAGCACAGATACGCAGTATTTT.

The chain joins TRBV6-4 to TRBJ2-7, with D possibly matching TRBD2 (6 bases). The CDR3 consists of 16 residues. Trimming removed 4 bases from V and 6 bases from J, with 22 bases in between. The germline V gene encodes CDR1 MRHNA and CDR2 SNTAGT. The CDR3 reads CASSGGRGIENLEQYF. The CDR3 DNA follows: TGTGCCAGCAGTGGAGGGCGGGGAATTGAGAACCTCGAGCAGTACTTC.

V usage is TRBV5-8 and J usage is TRBJ2-7; 10 bases agree with TRBD1. Germline V gives CDR1 SGHTS, CDR2 YDEGEE. Unmatched junction bases numbered 7, after V lost 0 bases and J lost 4 bases. The CDR3 has 16 residues. CDR3 nucleotides: TGTGCCAGCAGCTTGGCCGGGACAGGGGAGTTTTACGAGCAGTACTTC. This codes for CASSLAGTGEFYEQYF.

This chain joins TRBV7-9 and TRBJ2-3; D is unresolved. This CDR3 is built from 15 residues. Trimming removed 2 bases from V and 3 bases from J, with 12 bases in between. The germline V gene encodes CDR1 SEHNR and CDR2 FQNEAQ (reference sequence). This chain's CDR3 is CASSLQVVPTDTQYF. The CDR3 nucleotides are TGTGCCAGCAGCTTACAGGTGGTGCCGACAGATACGCAGTATTTT.